Following are 32 T cell receptor beta chains from one sample sequenced in a study of T cells after yellow fever vaccination. In TCRdb, the 5' RACE reads were re-called with MiXCR into one record per CDR3 protein. The sample has around 300,000 distinct CDR3 sequences; about 4% are singletons. The starting material was PBMCs, obtained 5 days after the yellow fever booster vaccination. The receptor set was obtained from a man aged 18 to 29 who received the YFV17D yellow fever vaccine.

This chain joins TRBV9 and TRBJ2-5, with 12 bases lining up with TRBD2. Unmatched junction bases numbered 11, after V lost 0 bases and J lost 5 bases. Looked up from germline, CDR1 is SGDLS and CDR2 is YYNGEE. This CDR3 has 18 amino acids. The CDR3 nucleotides are TGTGCCAGCAGCGTAGACCCCCTAGCGGGGGGGCGAGCCGAGACCCAGTACTTC. This encodes CASSVDPLAGGRAETQYF.

This clonotype was detected ten times or more. This chain uses TRBV7-2 with TRBJ2-2; 9 positions agree with TRBD1. The CDR3 extends over 16 amino acids. Germline loops: CDR1 SGHTA, CDR2 FQGNSA. V was pared by 6 bases and J by 1 base, with 6 bases of the junction left unmatched. CDR3 bases: TGTGCCAGCAGTCCTAACAGGGGGCAGAACACCGGGGAGCTGTTTTTT. It is translated as CASSPNRGQNTGELFF.

This chain links TRBV7-2 with TRBJ1-2; D is perhaps TRBD1 (6 bases). V shed 1 base and J shed 3 bases, with 15 bases lying between them. Germline V gene lookup returns CDR1 SGHTA and CDR2 FQGNSA. The CDR3 has 16 amino acids. Here the CDR3 reads CASSLVGGQVDYGYTF. Written as DNA, the CDR3 is TGTGCCAGCAGCTTAGTGGGGGGCCAGGTTGACTATGGCTACACCTTC. Full variable domain (rest looked up from reference TRBV7-2 and TRBJ1-2): GAGVSQSPSNKVTEKGKDVELRCDPISGHTALYWYRQSLGQGLEFLIYFQGNSAPDKSGLPSDRFSAERTGGSVSTLTIQRTQQEDSAVYLCASSLVGGQVDYGYTFGSGTRLTVV.

This chain joins TRBV5-1 and TRBJ2-1; D unclear. Germline values: CDR1 SGHRS, CDR2 YFSETQ. V was trimmed by 3 bases and J by 11 bases, leaving 21 bases between them. This CDR3 comprises 15 residues. CDR3 DNA: TGCGCCAGCAGCTGGTCAGACACCCAAACAATACAGCAGTTCTTC. Protein: CASSWSDTQTIQQFF.

The V call is TRBV7-2, the J call TRBJ1-2; D is possibly TRBD1 (6 bases). CDR1 is SGHTA and CDR2 is FQGNSA in the germline V gene. The CDR3 has 16 residues. Trimming left V 0 bases short and J 4 bases short, with 15 bases between. The CDR3 region has the DNA TGTGCCAGCAGCTTAGCTATACAGGGTCGGGGCTATGGCTACACCTTC. Translating it yields CASSLAIQGRGYGYTF.

The table lists this clonotype with a few counts. The chain combines TRBV9 with TRBJ1-2; 8 nucleotides agree with TRBD1. V dropped 3 bases and J dropped 7; count of bases not matched to a gene: 14. This CDR3 comprises 16 residues. Germline V gene sequence: CDR1 SGDLS, CDR2 YYNGEE. The CDR3 region has the DNA TGTGCCAGCAGCGCGACAGGGGCCCCCTCTGTATCTGGCTACACCTTC. Protein: CASSATGAPSVSGYTF.

This clonotype was counted a few times. CDR3 in amino acids: CASSLVQGGGSPLHF. The CDR3 bases are TGTGCCAGCAGCTTAGTACAGGGCGGTGGTTCACCCCTCCACTTT. The chain joins TRBV7-8 to TRBJ1-6, with D perhaps matching TRBD1 (6 bases). The CDR3 extends over 15 amino acids. V shed 1 base and J shed 9 bases, with 13 bases lying between them. CDR1 is SGHVS, CDR2 FQNEAQ, per germline.

The sample holds a few counts of this clonotype. CDR3 nucleotides: TGCAGTGCTACCCCCCGGGGTTCTGGTGAAAAACTGTTTTTT. Translated: CSATPRGSGEKLFF. The V gene is TRBV20-1, the J gene TRBJ1-4; D gene uncertain. Between the trimmed V and J ends, which lost 4 bases and 7 bases, there was a span of 16 bases. From germline, CDR1 is DFQATT and CDR2 SNEGSKA (reference sequence). The CDR3 has 14 residues.

The chain has TRBV5-1 and TRBJ1-1; TRBD1 is a possible D gene (6 bases). The germline V gene encodes CDR1 SGHRS and CDR2 YFSETQ. The CDR3 runs to 14 residues. Trimming removed 2 bases at V and 2 bases at J, with 10 bases between. CDR3 nucleotide sequence: TGCGCCAGCAGCTTCACAGGGATAAACACTGAAGCTTTCTTT. This encodes CASSFTGINTEAFF.

The chain uses TRBV25-1 and TRBJ1-6; D gene ambiguous. The CDR3 totals 12 residues. Germline CDR1 reads MGHDK; CDR2 reads SYGVNS. The ends were cut back, 1 base at V and 9 bases at J, with 4 bases in the middle. The CDR3 region has the DNA TGTGCCAGCAGTGAATTTGTTTCACCCCTCCACTTT. Encoded protein: CASSEFVSPLHF.

This clonotype occurred a few times. V and J are TRBV27 and TRBJ2-7; 10 bases align to TRBD1. This CDR3 has 15 residues. V lost 2 bases to trimming and J lost 3 bases; unmatched junction nucleotides: 4. The germline gives CDR1 MNHEY, CDR2 SMNVEV (reference sequence). The CDR3 loop reads CASSLAGTGVYEQYV. CDR3 DNA sequence: TGTGCCAGCAGTTTAGCCGGGACAGGGGTCTACGAGCAGTACGTC.

The gene calls are TRBV3-1 and TRBJ2-5; tentatively, D is TRBD1 (6 bases). The CDR3 contains 15 residues. Germline V gene lookup returns CDR1 LGHDT and CDR2 YNNKEL (reference sequence). Trimming cost V 8 bases and J 0 bases, with 16 bases left between them. The CDR3 region has the DNA TGTGCCAGCGGGAAATCAAGGGGGTACCAAGAGACCCAGTACTTC. It is translated as CASGKSRGYQETQYF.

This clonotype was recorded many times. This chain joins TRBV3-1 and TRBJ1-4; possible D gene TRBD1, 5 bases. The germline gives CDR1 LGHDT, CDR2 YNNKEL (reference sequence). Trimming cost V 0 bases and J 13 bases, with 30 bases left between them. This CDR3 has 19 amino acids. The CDR3 region has the DNA TGTGCCAGCAGCCAAGAGCGGGGGGATGGCCCTCGCCCCACGCGCCGACTGTTTTTT. Its translation: CASSQERGDGPRPTRRLFF. Combining the CDR3 with reference TRBV3-1 and TRBJ1-4 gives the whole variable domain DTAVSQTPKYLVTQMGNDKSIKCEQNLGHDTMYWYKQDSKKFLKIMFSYNNKELIINETVPNRFSPKSPDKAHLNLHINSLELGDSAVYFCASSQERGDGPRPTRRLFFGSGTQLSVL.

This sequence joins TRBV9 and TRBJ1-3, with D maybe TRBD1 (5 bases). Trimming took 3 bases from V and 4 from J, leaving 11 bases between them. The V gene's germline CDR1 is SGDLS and CDR2 YYNGEE. This CDR3 has 14 residues. This chain's CDR3 is CASSARDWGNTIYF. CDR3 in DNA: TGTGCCAGCAGCGCCCGGGACTGGGGAAACACCATATATTTT.

The chain uses TRBV15 and TRBJ2-3, with 9 bases that match TRBD1. The CDR3 has 15 residues. Germline-derived CDR1 and CDR2 are LNHNV and YYDKDF (reference sequence). With V trimmed by 8 bases and J by 5 bases, 11 bases remained unmatched. The CDR3 bases are TGTGCCACCCGACCCGGACAGGGGTTTTTAGATACGCAGTATTTT. The encoded protein is CATRPGQGFLDTQYF. The full variable domain, in which reference TRBV15 and TRBJ2-3 provide the parts outside the CDR3, is DAMVIQNPRYQVTQFGKPVTLSCSQTLNHNVMYWYQQKSSQAPKLLFHYYDKDFNNEADTPDNFQSRRPNTSFCFLDIRSPGLGDTAMYLCATRPGQGFLDTQYFGPGTRLTVL.

The chain is built from TRBV7-9 and TRBJ2-5, with a weak D call TRBD2 (7 bases). Germline-derived CDR1 and CDR2 are SEHNR and FQNEAQ (reference sequence). V shed 1 base and J shed 6 bases, with 18 bases lying between them. The CDR3 length is 16 residues. The CDR3 nucleotides are TGTGCCAGCAGCTTAGTACGGGGGGCGAGCTGGAAGACCCAGTACTTC. It specifies CASSLVRGASWKTQYF.

This clonotype was recorded a few times. V is TRBV19 and J is TRBJ1-1; the match to TRBD1 covers 7 bases. The germline V gene has CDR1 LNHDA and CDR2 SQIVND (reference sequence). Trimming removed 8 bases from V and 0 bases from J; junction bases left unmatched: 9. The CDR3 is 15 amino acids. CDR3 protein: CASLESTGVNTEAFF. CDR3 nucleotides: TGTGCCAGTCTAGAATCAACAGGGGTGAACACTGAAGCTTTCTTT.

The chain uses TRBV27 and TRBJ2-3, with D possibly being TRBD1 or TRBD2 (5 bases each). The germline gives CDR1 MNHEY, CDR2 SMNVEV (reference sequence). This CDR3 is 14 amino acids long. Trimming shortened V by 6 bases and J by 6 bases, and 16 bases separated the two germline ends. The chain's CDR3 is CASSRTSWGDTQYF. CDR3 sequence (DNA): TGTGCCAGCAGCCGTACTAGTTGGGGGGATACGCAGTATTTT.

The chain combines TRBV28 with TRBJ2-3, with TRBD2 identical over 8 bases. CDR1 MDHEN and CDR2 SYDVKM come from the germline V gene. V gave up 5 bases and J gave up 4 bases; unmatched junction bases: 8. This CDR3 comprises 15 residues. DNA for the CDR3: TGTGCCAGCAGTACCATTAGCGGGGACGCAGATACGCAGTATTTT. Protein: CASSTISGDADTQYF.

The chain is built from TRBV5-1 and TRBJ2-5, with TRBD2 as a possible D gene (5 bases). V was pared by 0 bases and J by 3 bases, with 12 bases between. This CDR3 region has 15 residues. CDR1 and CDR2 (germline): SGHRS, YFSETQ. The CDR3 region has the DNA TGCGCCAGCAGCTTGGTGAAAGCGGTGGAAGAGACCCAGTACTTC. This gives the protein CASSLVKAVEETQYF.

This clonotype was detected a few times. The J gene is TRBJ2-7, the V gene TRBV20-1; D is perhaps TRBD2 (5 bases). The germline CDR1 and CDR2 sequences are DFQATT and SNEGSKA (reference sequence). This CDR3 has 15 residues. The V gene lost 6 bases and the J gene lost 4 bases, with 22 bases spanning the gap. CDR3 sequence reads: CSATQFGVRGYEQYF. Here the CDR3 DNA reads TGCAGTGCCACCCAATTCGGGGTGAGAGGGTACGAGCAGTACTTC.

The gene calls are TRBV5-1 and TRBJ1-1; weak D call: TRBD1 (5 bases). V was trimmed by 0 bases and J by 1 base, leaving 10 bases between them. Germline CDR1 reads SGHRS; CDR2 reads YFSETQ. This CDR3 region has 15 residues. The CDR3 loop reads CASSLGVTANTEAFF. The CDR3, as DNA: TGCGCCAGCAGCTTGGGGGTGACAGCGAACACTGAAGCTTTCTTT.

There are many counts of this clonotype. The chain links TRBV20-1 to TRBJ2-3; 9 bases map to TRBD2. The trim removed 7 bases at V and 2 bases at J, leaving 13 bases unmatched. Germline loops: CDR1 DFQATT, CDR2 SNEGSKA (reference sequence). The CDR3 has 16 residues. As DNA, the CDR3 is TGCAGTGTTATACCTCACAGCGGGGGGATCACAGATACGCAGTATTTT. It codes for CSVIPHSGGITDTQYF.

This clonotype was found many times. The chain links TRBV6-1 to TRBJ2-1; tentatively, D is TRBD2 (6 bases). The germline V gene has CDR1 MNHNS and CDR2 SASEGT. The CDR3 contains 13 residues. Trimming took 2 bases from V and 10 from J, leaving 12 bases between them. DNA for the CDR3: TGTGCCAGCAGTGAAATGGCGGGGAACGAGCAGTTCTTC. Protein: CASSEMAGNEQFF.

In its sample, this clonotype was seen many times. CDR3: CASSVRDREAPLHF. For the CDR3, the DNA is TGCGCCAGCAGCGTCCGGGACAGGGAAGCACCCCTCCACTTT. The rearrangement joins TRBV5-1 to TRBJ1-6; TRBD1 aligns across 9 bases. The germline gives CDR1 SGHRS, CDR2 YFSETQ. CDR3 length: 14 residues. V shed 4 bases and J 11 bases; nucleotides not matched to a gene: 7.

The chain couples TRBV28 to TRBJ1-1; 8 positions match TRBD1. From germline, CDR1 is MDHEN and CDR2 SYDVKM. CDR3 length equals 13 residues. With V trimmed by 5 bases and J by 3 bases, 2 bases remained unmatched. Written as DNA, the CDR3 is TGTGCCAGCAGTCAGGGGGCGTACACTGAAGCTTTCTTT. Translation gives CASSQGAYTEAFF.

This clonotype occurred a few times. The CDR3 loop reads CASSQGGQGMNTEAFF. For the CDR3, the DNA is TGTGCCAGCAGCCAAGGGGGCCAGGGTATGAACACTGAAGCTTTCTTT. The rearrangement uses TRBV4-2 and TRBJ1-1, with D possibly matching TRBD1 (5 bases). The germline V gene has CDR1 LGHNA and CDR2 YNFKEQ. With 1 base removed from V and 0 bases from J, the gap between germline ends came to 12 bases. The CDR3 is 16 residues long.

This clonotype was counted ten times or more. The V call is TRBV5-1, the J call TRBJ2-5; 7 nucleotides agree with TRBD1. J was trimmed by 5 bases and V by 5 bases; bases with no gene match: 9. Germline assignment: CDR1 SGHRS and CDR2 YFSETQ. The CDR3 sequence is 14 residues long. For the CDR3, the DNA is TGCGCCAGCAGTTGGGGACAGAAGGTTGAGACCCAGTACTTC. Residues: CASSWGQKVETQYF.

CDR3 residues: CASSLRRYQETQYF. Written as DNA, the CDR3 is TGTGCCAGCAGCTTGCGGCGGTACCAAGAGACCCAGTACTTC. J is TRBJ2-5 and V is TRBV5-6, with D unclear. Germline V gives CDR1 SGHDT, CDR2 YYEEEE. There are 14 residues in the CDR3. Trimming took off 1 base at V and 0 bases at J, with 7 bases between the two ends. Together with reference TRBV5-6 and TRBJ2-5, the CDR3 gives the full variable domain: DAGVTQSPTHLIKTRGQQVTLRCSPKSGHDTVSWYQQALGQGPQFIFQYYEEEERQRGNFPDRFSGHQFPNYSSELNVNALLLGDSALYLCASSLRRYQETQYFGPGTRLLVL.

This clonotype was recorded a few times. This rearrangement joins TRBV4-2 to TRBJ2-3; perhaps TRBD2 as D (6 bases). In germline, CDR1 is LGHNA, CDR2 YNFKEQ. Trimming cost V 1 base and J 4 bases, with 15 bases left between them. CDR3 length: 16 residues. The CDR3 nucleotides are TGTGCCAGCAGCCAAGTGGGCGGGGTAGGGGCAGATACGCAGTATTTT. Amino acids: CASSQVGGVGADTQYF.

This clonotype has a count of ten or more. V and J are TRBV18 and TRBJ1-1, with a possible D match to TRBD1 (6 bases). There are 13 residues in the CDR3. The germline gives CDR1 KGHSH, CDR2 LQKENI. Trimming cost V 2 bases and J 3 bases, with 7 bases left between them. The CDR3 nucleotides read TGTGCCAGCTCACCAAGGGGGGACACTGAAGCTTTCTTT. It yields the protein CASSPRGDTEAFF.

This clonotype was found a few times. The chain carries TRBV20-1 and TRBJ2-2, with D maybe TRBD2 (6 bases). V was clipped by 5 bases and J by 4 bases, with 11 bases between them. The CDR3 sequence is 13 residues long. Germline CDR1 reads DFQATT; CDR2 reads SNEGSKA (reference sequence). The CDR3 sequence is CSAGTPTTGELFF. CDR3 bases: TGCAGTGCTGGGACTCCTACCACCGGGGAGCTGTTTTTT.